The 11 T cell receptor beta chains below all came from one sample that was sequenced in a study of cytomegalovirus exposure and HLA in healthy donors. PCR involved 60 Vbeta and 13 Jbeta primers. Here immunoSEQ multiplex PCR was the method, and the copy in TCRdb shows in-frame clones only, minus some. The sample carries approximately 35,000 clones, about 70% recorded once. The sequenced sample was PBMCs. The receptors were gathered from a man between 40 and 49 years old in good health and CMV-seropositive.

This sequence joins TRBV2 and TRBJ1-2; the D is unclear. This CDR3 spans 13 amino acids. The germline V gene encodes CDR1 SNHLY and CDR2 FYNNEI. V was shortened by 6 bases and J by 4 bases, with 12 bases between the two germline ends. CDR3 loop: CASSPGSRYGYTF. The CDR3 DNA follows: TGTGCCAGCAGCCCCGGGAGCCGCTATGGCTACACCTTC.

V is TRBV29-1 and J is TRBJ2-5, with 7 bases identical to TRBD1. The CDR3 spans 12 residues. V lost 4 bases, J lost 4 bases, and 3 bases stayed unmatched. CDR1 is SQVTM, CDR2 ANQGSEA, per germline. In nucleotides, the CDR3 is TGCAGCGTTGGAAGGGGGCCAGAGACCCAGTACTTC. Translation gives CSVGRGPETQYF.

This clone has only a few counts. The rearrangement uses TRBV6-6 and TRBJ2-7, with 8 nucleotides matching TRBD1. Germline loops: CDR1 MNHNY, CDR2 SVGAGI (reference sequence). The CDR3 runs 16 residues. Trimming at V came to 4 bases and at J to 2 bases, leaving 10 bases not matched to a gene. CDR3 DNA: TGTGCCAGCAGTTTTAGCCCCCTGGGACAGGCCTACGAGCAGTACTTC. This gives the protein CASSFSPLGQAYEQYF.

The V call is TRBV21-1, the J call TRBJ2-1; the DNA was not compared with TRBD1, the D call given in the table. TRBV21-1 represents a pseudogene. The CDR3 sequence is 17 residues long. For the CDR3, the DNA is TGTGCCAGCAGCAAAGCGGACCCGACAGGGTGTGGCGATGAGCAGTTCTTC. Residues: CASSKADPTGCGDEQFF.

The genes are TRBV10-3 and TRBJ1-1; 8 nucleotides match TRBD1. After removal of 0 bases from V and 1 base from J, the junction contained 10 bases not matched to a gene. This CDR3 spans 18 amino acids. Looked up from germline, CDR1 is ENHRY and CDR2 is SYGVKD. CDR3 coding DNA: TGTGCCATCAGTGAGTCCATGGGCCGACAGGGGAAGAACACTGAAGCTTTCTTT. Encoded protein: CAISESMGRQGKNTEAFF.

The chain employs TRBV27 and TRBJ2-5; possibly TRBD1 for D (6 bases). The germline CDR1 and CDR2 sequences are MNHEY and SMNVEV (reference sequence). V was trimmed by 5 bases and J by 5 bases, leaving 15 bases between them. There are 14 residues in the CDR3. CDR3 DNA: TGTGCCAGCAGTGCGGCAGGGGAAGGGGAGACCCAGTACTTC. Translated, it gives CASSAAGEGETQYF.

CDR3 nucleotides: TGTGCCAGCAGTCCCGAGACAGGGCTCAATGAGCAGTTCTTC. Translation: CASSPETGLNEQFF. V and J are TRBV6-6 and TRBJ2-1; 7 bases line up with TRBD1. Germline trimming cut 5 bases from V and 6 bases from J; bases unmatched to any gene: 7. The CDR3 is made up of 14 amino acids. Looked up from germline, CDR1 is MNHNY and CDR2 is SVGAGI (reference sequence).

The CDR3 DNA is TGTGCCAGAGTTGAGGGGGTGGATAATTCACCCCTCCACTTT. It yields the protein CARVEGVDNSPLHF. The chain couples TRBV7-5 to TRBJ1-6; the D call of TRBD1 is as the table states it, not checked on the DNA. TRBV7-5 is listed as a pseudogene. There are 14 residues in the CDR3.

This clone came up a few times. The genes are TRBV19 and TRBJ1-2, with 8 positions matching TRBD1. Germline assignment: CDR1 LNHDA and CDR2 SQIVND (reference sequence). The CDR3 has 13 amino acids. V shed 7 bases and J 3 bases; nucleotides not matched to a gene: 4. The CDR3 sequence is CASTQGAYYGYTF. In nucleotides, the CDR3 is TGTGCCAGTACCCAGGGGGCCTACTATGGCTACACCTTC.

The V and J genes are TRBV6-1 and TRBJ1-2; 9 bases agree with TRBD1. Germline loops: CDR1 MNHNS, CDR2 SASEGT. The CDR3 loop spans 13 amino acids. After removal of 6 bases from V and 8 bases from J, the junction contained 7 bases not matched to a gene. CDR3 nucleotides: TGTGCCAGCAGAACACAGGGGGCGGGCGGCTACACCTTC. Its translation: CASRTQGAGGYTF.

V and J are TRBV25-1 and TRBJ1-1, with 7 bases matching TRBD1. V lost 3 bases and J lost 0; bases outside the gene matches: 10. The V gene's germline CDR1 is MGHDK and CDR2 SYGVNS. The CDR3 loop spans 17 amino acids. CDR3 DNA: TGTGCCAGCAGTGATAGACAGGGACCCTCCATGAACACTGAAGCTTTCTTT. Amino acids: CASSDRQGPSMNTEAFF.